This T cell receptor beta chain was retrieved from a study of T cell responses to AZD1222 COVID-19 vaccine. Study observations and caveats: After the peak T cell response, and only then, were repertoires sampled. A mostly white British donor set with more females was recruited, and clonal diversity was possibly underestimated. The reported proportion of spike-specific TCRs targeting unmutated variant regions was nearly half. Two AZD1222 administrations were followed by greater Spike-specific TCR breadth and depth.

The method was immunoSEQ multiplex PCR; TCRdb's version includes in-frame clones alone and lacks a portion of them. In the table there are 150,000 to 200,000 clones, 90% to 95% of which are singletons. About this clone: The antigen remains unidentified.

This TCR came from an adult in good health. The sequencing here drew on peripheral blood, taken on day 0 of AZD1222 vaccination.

The CDR3 protein is CASSLIQRSSGNTIYF. The CDR3 DNA reads as TGTGCCAGCAGCCTAATTCAAAGGAGCTCTGGAAACACCATATATTTT. The genes are TRBV3-1 (or the pseudogene TRBV3-2) and TRBJ1-3; D remains ambiguous. Per germline, CDR1 LGHDT and CDR2 YNNKEL (reference sequence). The CDR3 runs to 16 residues. The ends were cut back, 4 bases at V and 0 bases at J, with 13 bases in the middle.